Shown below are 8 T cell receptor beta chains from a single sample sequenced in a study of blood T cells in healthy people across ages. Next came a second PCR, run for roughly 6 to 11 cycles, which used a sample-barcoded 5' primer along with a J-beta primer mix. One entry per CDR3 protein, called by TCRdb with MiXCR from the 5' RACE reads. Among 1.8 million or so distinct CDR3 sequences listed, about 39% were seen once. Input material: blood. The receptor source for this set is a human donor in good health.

As DNA, the CDR3 is TGCAGTGCTTTCGACCCACGATCGGGCAATCAGCCCCAGCATTTT. Amino acids: CSAFDPRSGNQPQHF. This chain connects TRBV20-1 to TRBJ1-5; no definite D call. From germline, CDR1 is DFQATT and CDR2 SNEGSKA (reference sequence). This CDR3 spans 15 amino acids. Trimming took 5 bases from V and 2 from J, leaving 16 bases between them.

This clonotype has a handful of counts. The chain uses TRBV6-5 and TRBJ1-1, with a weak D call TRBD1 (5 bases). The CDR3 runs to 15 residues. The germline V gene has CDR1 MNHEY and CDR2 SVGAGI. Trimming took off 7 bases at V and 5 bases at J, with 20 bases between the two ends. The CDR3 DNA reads TGTGCCAGCACCCGGGCGTTGGGGGTGGGAACTGAAGCTTTCTTT. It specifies CASTRALGVGTEAFF.

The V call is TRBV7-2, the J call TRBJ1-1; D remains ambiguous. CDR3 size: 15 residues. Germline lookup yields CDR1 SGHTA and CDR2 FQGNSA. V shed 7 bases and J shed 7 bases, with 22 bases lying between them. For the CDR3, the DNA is TGTGCCAGCACATATCGGCGAAATCAATTTGATGAAGCTTTCTTT. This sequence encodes CASTYRRNQFDEAFF.

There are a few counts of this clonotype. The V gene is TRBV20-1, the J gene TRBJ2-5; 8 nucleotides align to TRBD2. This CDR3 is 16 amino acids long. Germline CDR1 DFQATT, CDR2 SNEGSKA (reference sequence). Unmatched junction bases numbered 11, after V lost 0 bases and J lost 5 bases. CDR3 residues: CSARDSRAGGVETQYF. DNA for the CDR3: TGCAGTGCTAGAGATAGTAGGGCGGGGGGTGTGGAGACCCAGTACTTC.

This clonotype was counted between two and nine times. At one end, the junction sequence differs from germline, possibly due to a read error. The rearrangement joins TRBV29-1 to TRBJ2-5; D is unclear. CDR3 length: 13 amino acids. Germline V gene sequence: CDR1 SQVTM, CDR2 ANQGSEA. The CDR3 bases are TGCAGCGTTGTCAGCGTTTTCCAAGGGACCCAGTACTTC. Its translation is CSVVSVFQGTQYF.

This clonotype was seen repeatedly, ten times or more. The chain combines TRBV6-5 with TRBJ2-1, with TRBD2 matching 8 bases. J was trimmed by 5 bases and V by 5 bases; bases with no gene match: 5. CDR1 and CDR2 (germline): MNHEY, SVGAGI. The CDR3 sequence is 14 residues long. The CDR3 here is CASSRGGLDNEQFF. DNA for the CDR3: TGTGCCAGCAGTCGCGGGGGGCTCGACAATGAGCAGTTCTTC.

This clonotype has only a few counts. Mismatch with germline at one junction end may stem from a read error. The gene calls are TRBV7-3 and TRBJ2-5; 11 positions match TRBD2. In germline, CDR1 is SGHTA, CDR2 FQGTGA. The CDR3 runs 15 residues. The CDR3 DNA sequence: TGTGCCGGCAGCTTAGCGGGGGGGCCATTGGAGACCCAGTACTTC. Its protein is CAGSLAGGPLETQYF.

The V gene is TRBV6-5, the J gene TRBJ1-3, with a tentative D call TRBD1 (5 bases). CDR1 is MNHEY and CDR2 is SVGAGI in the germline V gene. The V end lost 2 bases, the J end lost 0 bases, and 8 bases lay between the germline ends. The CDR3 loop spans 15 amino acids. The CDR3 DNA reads TGTGCCAGCAGTTACAAGGGGATCTCTGGAAACACCATATATTTT. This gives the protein CASSYKGISGNTIYF.